This TCR beta chain was sequenced in a study of CD8 T cells in Susac syndrome. Study-wide context: Intravenous immunoglobulin alone or corticosteroids were being given to patients with Susac syndrome at blood draw, unless they were therapy-naive. Study-wide results and limits: The authors acknowledged that the study's TCR sequencing and HLA analysis involved relatively few individuals.

Note on this clonotype: Its antigen remains unidentified.

Random hexamers were used to reverse transcribe an amount of about 0.45 to 1 ug RNA. Multiplex PCR with immunoSEQ amplified the TCR beta CDR3 across 54 Vbeta and 13 Jbeta. Each CDR3 protein gets one entry after TCRdb re-called the immunoSEQ multiplex PCR reads with MiXCR. The sample shows a few hundred thousand distinct CDR3 sequences, about 95% of them seen only once. Per germline, CDR1 SGHVT and CDR2 SQSDAQ. V lost 4 bases, J lost 0 bases, and 10 bases lay in between. The CDR3 runs to 15 residues. Sequencing was done on a sample of CD4+ T cells from PBMCs. The rearrangement links TRBV7-4 to TRBJ1-5, with a tentative D call TRBD1 (6 bases). This TCR derives from a human donor with Susac syndrome. CDR3 sequence (DNA): TGTGCCAGCAGCTCCCGGACAGCTAGCAATCAGCCCCAGCATTTT. This sequence encodes CASSSRTASNQPQHF.